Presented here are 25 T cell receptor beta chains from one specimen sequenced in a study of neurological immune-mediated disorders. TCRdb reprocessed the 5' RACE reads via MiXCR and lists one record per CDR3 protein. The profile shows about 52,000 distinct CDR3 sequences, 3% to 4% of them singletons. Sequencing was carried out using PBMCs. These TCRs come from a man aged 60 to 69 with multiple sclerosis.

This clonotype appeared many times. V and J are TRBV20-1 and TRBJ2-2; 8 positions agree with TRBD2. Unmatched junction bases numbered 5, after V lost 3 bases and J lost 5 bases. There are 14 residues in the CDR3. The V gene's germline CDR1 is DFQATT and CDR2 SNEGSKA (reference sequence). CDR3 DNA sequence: TGCAGTGCTAGGACCCAGCGGGAGACCGGGGAGCTGTTTTTT. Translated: CSARTQRETGELFF.

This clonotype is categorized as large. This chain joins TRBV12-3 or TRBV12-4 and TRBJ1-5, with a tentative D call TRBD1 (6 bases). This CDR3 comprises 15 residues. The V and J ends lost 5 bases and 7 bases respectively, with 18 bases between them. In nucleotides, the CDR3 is TGTGCCAGCAGTGGGGAGGGGCCCCAGGGGCAGCCCCAGCATTTT. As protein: CASSGEGPQGQPQHF.

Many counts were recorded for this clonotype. The CDR3 reads CASSLFRTSGDTDTQYF. DNA of the CDR3: TGTGCCAGCAGTTTATTCAGGACTAGCGGAGACACAGATACGCAGTATTTT. This chain connects TRBV28 to TRBJ2-3; 10 positions match TRBD2. V was pared by 1 base and J by 2 bases, with 6 bases of the junction left unmatched. The germline V gene has CDR1 MDHEN and CDR2 SYDVKM. This CDR3 has 17 amino acids.

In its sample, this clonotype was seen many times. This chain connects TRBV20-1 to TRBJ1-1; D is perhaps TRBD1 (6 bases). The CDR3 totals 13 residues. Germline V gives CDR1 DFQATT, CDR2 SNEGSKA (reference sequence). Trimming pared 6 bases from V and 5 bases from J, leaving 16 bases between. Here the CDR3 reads CSAGAGLRTEAFF. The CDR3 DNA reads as TGCAGTGCGGGGGCGGGGCTGAGGACTGAAGCTTTCTTT.

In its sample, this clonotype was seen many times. This CDR3 reads CASTERAWQFF. For the CDR3, the DNA is TGTGCCAGCACGGAGCGGGCATGGCAGTTCTTC. V is TRBV28 and J is TRBJ2-1, with D possibly matching TRBD2 (6 bases). The germline V gene encodes CDR1 MDHEN and CDR2 SYDVKM. This CDR3 has 11 residues. V lost 7 bases, J lost 12 bases, and 13 bases lay in between.

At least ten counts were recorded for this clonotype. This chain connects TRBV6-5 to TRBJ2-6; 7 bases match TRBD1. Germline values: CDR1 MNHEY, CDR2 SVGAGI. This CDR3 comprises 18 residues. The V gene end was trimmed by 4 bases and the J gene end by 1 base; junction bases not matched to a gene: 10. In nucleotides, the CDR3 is TGTGCCAGCAGTTCGAATCCGGGACAGCTTTCTGGGGCCAACGTCCTGACTTTC. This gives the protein CASSSNPGQLSGANVLTF.

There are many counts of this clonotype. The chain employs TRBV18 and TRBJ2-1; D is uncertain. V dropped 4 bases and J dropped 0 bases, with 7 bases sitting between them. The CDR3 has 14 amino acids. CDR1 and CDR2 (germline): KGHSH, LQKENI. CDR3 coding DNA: TGTGCCAGCTCACTCTCTAGCTCCTACAATGAGCAGTTCTTC. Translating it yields CASSLSSSYNEQFF.

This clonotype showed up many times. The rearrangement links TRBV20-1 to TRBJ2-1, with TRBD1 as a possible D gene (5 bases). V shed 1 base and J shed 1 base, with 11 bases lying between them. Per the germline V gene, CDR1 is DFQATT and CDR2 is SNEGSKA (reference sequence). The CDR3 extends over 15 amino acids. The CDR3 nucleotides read TGCAGTGCTAGAGGGCAGGGATGGTCCTACAATGAGCAGTTCTTC. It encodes CSARGQGWSYNEQFF.

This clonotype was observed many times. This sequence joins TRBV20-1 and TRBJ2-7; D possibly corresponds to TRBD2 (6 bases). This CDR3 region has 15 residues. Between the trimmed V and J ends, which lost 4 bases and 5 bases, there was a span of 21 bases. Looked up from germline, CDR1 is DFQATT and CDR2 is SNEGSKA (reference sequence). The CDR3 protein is CSAKPRDSHIHEQYF. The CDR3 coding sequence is TGCAGTGCTAAACCCCGGGACTCGCATATCCACGAGCAGTACTTC.

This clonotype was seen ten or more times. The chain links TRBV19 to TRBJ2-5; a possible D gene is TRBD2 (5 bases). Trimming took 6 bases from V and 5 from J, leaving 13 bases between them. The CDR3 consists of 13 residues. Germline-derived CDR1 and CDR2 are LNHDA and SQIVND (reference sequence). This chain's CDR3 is CASSPPGLETQYF. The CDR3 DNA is TGTGCCAGTAGCCCCCCGGGGTTGGAGACCCAGTACTTC.

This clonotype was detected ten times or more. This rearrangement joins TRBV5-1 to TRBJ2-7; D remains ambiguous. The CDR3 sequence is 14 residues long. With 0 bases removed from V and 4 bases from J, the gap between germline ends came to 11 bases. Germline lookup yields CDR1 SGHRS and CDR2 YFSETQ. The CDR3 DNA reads TGCGCCAGCAGCTTGGACAGCGATAGGTACGAGCAGTACTTC. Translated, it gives CASSLDSDRYEQYF.

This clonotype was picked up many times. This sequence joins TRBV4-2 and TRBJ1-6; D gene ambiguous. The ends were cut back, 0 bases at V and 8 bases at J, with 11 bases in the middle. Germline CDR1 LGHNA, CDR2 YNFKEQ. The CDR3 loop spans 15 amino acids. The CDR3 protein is CASSQDFGFDSPLHF. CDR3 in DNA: TGTGCCAGCAGCCAAGACTTCGGGTTTGATTCACCCCTCCACTTT.

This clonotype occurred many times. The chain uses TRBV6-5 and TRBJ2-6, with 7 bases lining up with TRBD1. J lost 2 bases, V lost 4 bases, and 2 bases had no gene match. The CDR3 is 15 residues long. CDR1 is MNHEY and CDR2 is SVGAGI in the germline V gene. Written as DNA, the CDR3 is TGTGCCAGCAGTTCCCAGGGGGCTGGGGCCAACGTCCTGACTTTC. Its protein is CASSSQGAGANVLTF.

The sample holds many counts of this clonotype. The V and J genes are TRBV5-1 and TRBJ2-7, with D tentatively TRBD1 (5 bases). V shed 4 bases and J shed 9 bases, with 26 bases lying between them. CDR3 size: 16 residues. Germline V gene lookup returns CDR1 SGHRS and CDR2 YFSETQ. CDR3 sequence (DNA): TGCGCCAGCAGCCCGACCTATGGGGCCTCCTCCATCGGGCAGTACTTC. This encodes CASSPTYGASSIGQYF.

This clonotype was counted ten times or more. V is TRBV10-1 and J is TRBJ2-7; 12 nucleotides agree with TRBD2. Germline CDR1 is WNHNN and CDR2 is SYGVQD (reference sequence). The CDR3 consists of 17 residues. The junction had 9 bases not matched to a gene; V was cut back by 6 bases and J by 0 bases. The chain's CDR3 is CASRNDTSGGTSYEQYF. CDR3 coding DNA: TGCGCCAGCAGAAACGACACTAGCGGGGGGACCTCCTACGAGCAGTACTTC.

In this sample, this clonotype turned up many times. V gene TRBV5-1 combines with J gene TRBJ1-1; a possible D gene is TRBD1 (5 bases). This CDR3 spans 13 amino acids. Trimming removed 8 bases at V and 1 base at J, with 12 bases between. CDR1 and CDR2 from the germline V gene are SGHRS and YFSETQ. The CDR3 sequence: CASSTEPNTEAFF. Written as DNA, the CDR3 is TGCGCCAGTTCGACAGAACCGAACACTGAAGCTTTCTTT.

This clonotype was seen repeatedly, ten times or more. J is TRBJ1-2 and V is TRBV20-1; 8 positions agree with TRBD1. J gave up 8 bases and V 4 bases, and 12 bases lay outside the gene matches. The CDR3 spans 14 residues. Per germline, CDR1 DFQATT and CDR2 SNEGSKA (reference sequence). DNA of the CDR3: TGCAGTGCTATCCGAGAAAGACAGGGGAGAGGCTACACCTTC. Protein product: CSAIRERQGRGYTF.

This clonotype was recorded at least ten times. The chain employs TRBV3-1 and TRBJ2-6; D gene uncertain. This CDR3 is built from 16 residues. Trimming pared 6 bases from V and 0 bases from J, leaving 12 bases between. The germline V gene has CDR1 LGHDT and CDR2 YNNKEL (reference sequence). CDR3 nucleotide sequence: TGTGCCAGCAGACCGCCCACTTCCTCTGGGGCCAACGTCCTGACTTTC. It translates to CASRPPTSSGANVLTF.

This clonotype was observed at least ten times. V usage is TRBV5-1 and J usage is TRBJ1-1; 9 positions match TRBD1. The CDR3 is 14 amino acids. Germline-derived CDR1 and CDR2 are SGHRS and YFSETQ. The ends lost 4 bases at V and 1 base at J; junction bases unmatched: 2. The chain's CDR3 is CASSRGQGNTEAFF. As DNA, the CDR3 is TGCGCCAGCAGCCGGGGACAGGGGAACACTGAAGCTTTCTTT. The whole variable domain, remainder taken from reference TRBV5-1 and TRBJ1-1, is KAGVTQTPRYLIKTRGQQVTLSCSPISGHRSVSWYQQTPGQGLQFLFEYFSETQRNKGNFPGRFSGRQFSNSRSEMNVSTLELGDSALYLCASSRGQGNTEAFFGQGTRLTVV.

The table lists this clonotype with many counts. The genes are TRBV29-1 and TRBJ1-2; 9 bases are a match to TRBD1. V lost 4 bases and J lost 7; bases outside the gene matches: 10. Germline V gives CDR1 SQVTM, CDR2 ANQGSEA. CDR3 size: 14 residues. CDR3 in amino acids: CSVVSQQGAGGYTF. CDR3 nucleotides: TGCAGCGTTGTTTCCCAACAGGGGGCTGGTGGCTACACCTTC.

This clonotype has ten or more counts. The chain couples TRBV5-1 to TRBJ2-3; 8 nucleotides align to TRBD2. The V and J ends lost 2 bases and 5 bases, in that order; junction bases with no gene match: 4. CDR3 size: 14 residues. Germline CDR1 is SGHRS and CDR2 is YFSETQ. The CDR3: CASSFGGLVDTQYF. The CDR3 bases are TGCGCCAGCAGCTTCGGGGGACTAGTAGATACGCAGTATTTT.

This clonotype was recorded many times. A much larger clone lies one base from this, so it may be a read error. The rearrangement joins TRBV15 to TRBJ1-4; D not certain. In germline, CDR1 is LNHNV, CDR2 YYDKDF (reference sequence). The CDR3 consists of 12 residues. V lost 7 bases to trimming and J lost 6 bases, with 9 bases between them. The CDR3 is CATNIGDEKLFF. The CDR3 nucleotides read TGTGCCACCAACATTGGAGATGAAAAACTGTTTTTT.

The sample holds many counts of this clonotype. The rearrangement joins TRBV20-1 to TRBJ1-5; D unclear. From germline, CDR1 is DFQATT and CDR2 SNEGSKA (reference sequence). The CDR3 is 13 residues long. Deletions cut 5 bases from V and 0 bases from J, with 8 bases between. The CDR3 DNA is TGCAGTGCTCCCCATGGTAGCAATCAGCCCCAGCATTTT. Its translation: CSAPHGSNQPQHF.

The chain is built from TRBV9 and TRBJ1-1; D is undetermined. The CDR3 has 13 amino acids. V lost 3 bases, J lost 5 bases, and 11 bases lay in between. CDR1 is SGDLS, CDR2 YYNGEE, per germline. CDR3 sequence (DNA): TGTGCCAGCAGCGAGGGCCAGAGGACTGAAGCTTTCTTT. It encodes CASSEGQRTEAFF.

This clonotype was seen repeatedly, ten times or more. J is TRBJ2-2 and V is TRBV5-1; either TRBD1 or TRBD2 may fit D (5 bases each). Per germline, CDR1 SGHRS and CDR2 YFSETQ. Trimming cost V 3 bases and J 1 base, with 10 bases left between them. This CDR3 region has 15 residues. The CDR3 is CASSWGTENTGELFF. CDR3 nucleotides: TGCGCCAGCAGCTGGGGGACCGAGAACACCGGGGAGCTGTTTTTT.